This T cell receptor beta chain stems from a study of blood T cell repertoires in COVID-19. At the level of the study: Spain, Italy and the United States supplied samples that represented acute and convalescent COVID-19. T cells, B-cell-depleted T cells, or PBMCs supplied cDNA or gDNA.

The CDR3 contains 14 residues. The V and J ends lost 7 bases and 3 bases, in that order; junction bases with no gene match: 6. Looked up from germline, CDR1 is SGHRS and CDR2 is YFSETQ. This clone was seen only once. In the original analysis: Reference gene primer amplification yielded estimated nucleated cell counts. Produced via immunoSEQ multiplex PCR; TCRdb's table is partial and in-frame only. The D gene and trimming were derived from the DNA, and the V and J assignments and clone size from that table. The repertoire holds a few hundred thousand clones, with 80% to 90% as singletons. The chain has TRBV5-1 and TRBJ2-1, with 8 bases that match TRBD2. The sample comprised peripheral blood. The origin of this receptor is a man between 60 and 70 years old with acute or convalescent COVID-19. This chain's CDR3 is CASGPAGGYNEQFF. The CDR3 nucleotides read TGCGCCAGCGGCCCGGCGGGAGGCTACAATGAGCAGTTCTTC.